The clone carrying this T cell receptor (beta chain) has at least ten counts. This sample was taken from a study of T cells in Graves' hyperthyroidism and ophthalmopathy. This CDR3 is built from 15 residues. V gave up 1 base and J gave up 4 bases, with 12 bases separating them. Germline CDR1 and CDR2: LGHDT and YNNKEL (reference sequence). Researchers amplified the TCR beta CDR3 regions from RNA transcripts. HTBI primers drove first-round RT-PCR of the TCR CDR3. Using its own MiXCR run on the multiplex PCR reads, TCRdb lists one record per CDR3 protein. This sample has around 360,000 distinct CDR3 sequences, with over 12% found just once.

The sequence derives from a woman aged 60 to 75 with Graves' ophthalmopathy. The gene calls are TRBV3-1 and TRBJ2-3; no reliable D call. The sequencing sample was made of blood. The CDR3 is CASSQGDVSADTQYF. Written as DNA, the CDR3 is TGTGCCAGCAGCCAAGGAGATGTCTCCGCAGATACGCAGTATTTT.